The entry below gives a single T cell receptor beta chain sequence along with its context. Clones were read by immunoSEQ multiplex PCR, and TCRdb kept only the in-frame ones, dropping some. The sample contains more than 2,000,000 clones, approximately 95% of which appear only once. The V gene lost 6 bases and the J gene lost 5 bases, with 14 bases spanning the gap. The CDR3 consists of 13 residues. The germline V gene encodes CDR1 LNHDA and CDR2 SQIVND (reference sequence). These data come from a study of shared clonotypes between healthy human individuals. The receptor's source is a man between 18 and 29 years old in good health. Some clones in this sample may be carry-over from other donors' samples. This chain joins TRBV19 and TRBJ2-7; D possibly corresponds to TRBD2 (6 bases). Source material: naive CD4+ T cells from PBMCs. Subset given: CD45RA+ positively selected. The CDR3, as DNA: TGTGCCAGTAGCGGGAGACCCGAACACGAGCAGTACTTC. Translating gives CASSGRPEHEQYF.